The sequence of this T cell receptor (beta chain) was determined in a study of T-cell reconstitution after alpha-beta-depleted transplantation in children. The study, taken as a whole, reports: T-cell counts and diversity were attributed mostly to newly produced T cells one year after transplant.

In this sample, this clonotype turned up many times. Its antigen is not known. Germline V lookup: CDR1 MGHDK, CDR2 SYGVNS. The CDR3 is 10 amino acids. Between the trimmed V and J ends, which lost 4 bases and 5 bases, there was a span of 3 bases. For TCRbeta, the library was prepared with unique molecular identifiers. TCRdb re-analysed the PCR reads in MiXCR, keeping a single row per CDR3 protein. The data contain 200,000 or so distinct CDR3 sequences, 6.3% of them singletons. The source material was PBMCs, sampled before TCRalphabeta/CD19-depleted stem cell transplant. The chain joins TRBV25-1 to TRBJ2-7; D remains ambiguous. The clonotype was recovered from a girl under two years old with combined immunodeficiency, due to receive a stem cell transplant. The CDR3 loop reads CASSGNEQYF. CDR3 nucleotide sequence: TGTGCCAGCAGTGGGAACGAGCAGTACTTC.